The entry below gives a single T cell receptor (beta chain) sequence along with its context. Antigen specificity is unknown. Its ends do not fully match the called genes, so a read error is possible. The data were obtained in a study of tumor-infiltrating lymphocytes in primary liver carcinoma. Study-wide background: Surgical resection was used to treat these primary liver carcinoma patients.

CDR1 is MNHNY, CDR2 SVGAGI, per germline (reference sequence). The CDR3 has 16 residues. With a constant-region primer, TCR beta cDNA was made from around 520 ng of total RNA. Amplification in three nested multiplex PCR rounds with slightly modified ARM-PCR gave rise to TCR beta libraries. The first two PCR rounds used TRBV1-TRBV30 forward primers with a C-beta reverse primer, 10 to 11 cycles each. TCRdb fed the multiplex PCR reads into MiXCR, producing one record per CDR3 protein. The sample yields over 250,000 distinct CDR3 sequences, about three fifths seen once. Study-wide points: For tumor-adjacent and tumor-blood pairs, overlap was less than that seen for tumor region pairs. Tumor top-250-clone fraction significantly exceeded that of blood (p = 0.039).

The authors took blood RNA from unsorted whole blood and also extracted germline DNA. Approximately 4.1 milliliters of peripheral blood were drawn preoperatively. The sample consisted of peripheral blood. This sequence was found in a woman under 40 with primary liver carcinoma and hepatitis B virus infection. The rearrangement joins TRBV6-6 to TRBJ2-1; D perhaps matches TRBD2 (7 bases). The CDR3 spells CVSGKEGGGWYNEQFF. CDR3 in DNA: TGTGTCAGCGGGAAAGAGGGCGGGGGCTGGTACAATGAGCAGTTCTTC.